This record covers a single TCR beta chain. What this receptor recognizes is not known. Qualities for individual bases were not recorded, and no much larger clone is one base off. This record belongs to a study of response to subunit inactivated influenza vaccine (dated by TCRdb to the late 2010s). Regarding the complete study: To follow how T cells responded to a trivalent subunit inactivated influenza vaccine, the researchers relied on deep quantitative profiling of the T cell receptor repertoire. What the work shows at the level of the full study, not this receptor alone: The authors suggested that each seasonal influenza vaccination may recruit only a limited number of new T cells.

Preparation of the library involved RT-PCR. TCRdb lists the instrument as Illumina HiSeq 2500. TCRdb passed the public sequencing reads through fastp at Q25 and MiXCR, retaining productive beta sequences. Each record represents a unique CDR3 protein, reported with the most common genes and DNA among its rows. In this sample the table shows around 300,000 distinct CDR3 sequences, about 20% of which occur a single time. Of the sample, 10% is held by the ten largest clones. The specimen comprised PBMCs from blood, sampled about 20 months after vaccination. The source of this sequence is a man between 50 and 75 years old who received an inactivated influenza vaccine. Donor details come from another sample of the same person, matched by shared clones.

The DNA is as follows: TGCAGTGCTAGGCCGAGCGGGGGAAAGCGGGAGACCCAGTACTTC. Its coded protein is CSARPSGGKRETQYF. Recombination linked TRBV20-1 to TRBJ2-5, and TRBD2 aligns with 8 junction nucleotides. Clipping removes 3 bases from V and 5 bases from J, with 11 as the unmatched junction base count. The CDR3, cysteine through phenylalanine, is 15 amino acids long. Solely the CDR3 DNA is kept, with 45 bases framed from the first base. The germline V gene (reference sequence) specifies DFQATT as CDR1 and SNEGSKA as CDR2.